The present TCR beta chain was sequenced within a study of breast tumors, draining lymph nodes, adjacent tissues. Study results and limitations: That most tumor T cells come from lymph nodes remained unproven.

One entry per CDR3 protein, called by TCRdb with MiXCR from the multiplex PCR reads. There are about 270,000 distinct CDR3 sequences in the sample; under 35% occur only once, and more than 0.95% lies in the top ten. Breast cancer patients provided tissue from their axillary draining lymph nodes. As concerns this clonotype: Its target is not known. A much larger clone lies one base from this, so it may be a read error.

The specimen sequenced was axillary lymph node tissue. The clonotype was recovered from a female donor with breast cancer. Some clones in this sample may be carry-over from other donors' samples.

CDR3 in amino acids: CASSIDLSSTDTQNF. Written as DNA, the CDR3 is TGTGCCAGTAGTATAGATCTAAGTAGCACAGATACGCAGAATTTT. This chain joins TRBV19 and TRBJ2-3; D call uncertain. This CDR3 region has 15 residues. Germline V gene data show CDR1 as LNHDA and CDR2 as SQIVND (reference sequence).